This entry concerns a single T cell receptor beta chain. This CDR3 comprises 15 residues. V dropped 1 base and J dropped 6; count of bases not matched to a gene: 6. Germline lookup yields CDR1 KGHDR and CDR2 SFDVKD. These data are taken from a study of blood T cell repertoires in COVID-19. The table came from immunoSEQ multiplex PCR; TCRdb's copy has only in-frame clones and leaves some out. Of about 140,000 clones in the sample, about 80% are singletons; the top ten hold approximately 3.9%. This receptor was obtained from a woman aged 55-70 years with acute or convalescent COVID-19. Sequencing input: peripheral blood. The rearrangement uses TRBV24-1 and TRBJ2-3, with 7 bases that match TRBD2. CDR3 protein: CATSDLGRGMDTQYF. For the CDR3, the DNA is TGTGCCACCAGTGATTTAGGGCGGGGGATGGATACGCAGTATTTT.